What follows are 16 T cell receptor beta chains derived from one specimen sequenced in a study of control samples from healthy donors and cancer patients. TCRdb's copy holds only in-frame clones and misses some; the assay was immunoSEQ multiplex PCR. The repertoire holds some 100,000 clones, approximately 90% seen once, with over 0.95% in the top ten. Material: blood. The receptors stem from a woman aged 45-60 years in good health.

The chain has TRBV5-1 and TRBJ1-2; D may be TRBD1 (5 bases). V was cut by 0 bases and J by 8 bases, with 17 bases left in between. This CDR3 contains 15 residues. Germline V gene lookup returns CDR1 SGHRS and CDR2 YFSETQ. The CDR3 sequence: CASSLDIYGGEGYTF. CDR3 in DNA: TGCGCCAGCAGCTTGGACATCTATGGAGGGGAAGGCTACACCTTC.

CDR3 in amino acids: CASSPVVGNTGELFF. DNA of the CDR3: TGTGCCAGCTCCCCTGTGGTGGGGAACACCGGGGAGCTGTTTTTT. This chain links TRBV6-5 with TRBJ2-2; D call uncertain. The CDR3 extends over 15 amino acids. Germline V gene sequence: CDR1 MNHEY, CDR2 SVGAGI. Trimming pared 8 bases from V and 1 base from J, leaving 14 bases between.

The rearrangement links TRBV6-5 to TRBJ2-3; 13 bases line up with TRBD2. CDR3 length: 15 amino acids. Losses at the gene ends were 6 bases for V and 3 bases for J; bases not matched to a gene: 3. Germline loops: CDR1 MNHEY, CDR2 SVGAGI. The CDR3 DNA follows: TGTGCCAGCAGCAAACTAGCGGGGGGGACAGATACGCAGTATTTT. It encodes CASSKLAGGTDTQYF.

The CDR3 loop reads CASSLFGTQETQYF. In nucleotides, the CDR3 is TGTGCCAGCAGCTTATTTGGGACCCAAGAGACCCAGTACTTC. V is TRBV7-2 and J is TRBJ2-5, with D perhaps being TRBD1 or TRBD2 (5 bases each). This CDR3 is 14 amino acids long. Germline V CDR1 and CDR2: SGHTA, FQGNSA. V gave up 2 bases and J gave up 1 base, with 8 bases separating them.

This rearrangement joins TRBV3-1 (or the pseudogene TRBV3-2) to TRBJ2-2; D not certain. V was trimmed by 8 bases and J by 3 bases, leaving 4 bases between them. Germline V lookup: CDR1 LGHDT, CDR2 YNNKEL (reference sequence). This CDR3 region has 11 residues. CDR3 bases: TGTGCCAGCGGTTACACCGGGGAGCTGTTTTTT. This gives the protein CASGYTGELFF.

CDR3 region: CASSQTRRRVKYF. The CDR3 DNA is TGTGCCAGCAGCCAAACCCGCAGACGAGTTAAGTACTTC. The gene calls are TRBV3-1 (or the pseudogene TRBV3-2) and TRBJ2-7; no firm D call. This CDR3 has 13 amino acids. Germline CDR1 LGHDT, CDR2 YNNKEL (reference sequence). The V end lost 2 bases, the J end lost 11 bases, and 16 bases lay between the germline ends.

The rearrangement links TRBV2 to TRBJ2-2; no firm D call. The CDR3 totals 14 residues. CDR1 SNHLY and CDR2 FYNNEI come from the germline V gene. Trimming cost V 8 bases and J 1 base, with 11 bases left between them. This CDR3 reads CASLWAVNTGELFF. The CDR3 nucleotides read TGTGCCAGCCTCTGGGCGGTGAACACCGGGGAGCTGTTTTTT.

J is TRBJ2-3 and V is TRBV2, with a tentative D call TRBD2 (6 bases). V lost 6 bases, J lost 8 bases, and 21 bases lay in between. The CDR3 length is 15 residues. CDR1 is SNHLY and CDR2 is FYNNEI in the germline V gene. CDR3 sequence: CASSRGASPEGTQYF. The CDR3 DNA is TGTGCCAGCAGCCGAGGGGCCTCCCCGGAGGGTACGCAGTATTTT.

J is TRBJ1-6 and V is TRBV11-2; 7 bases align to TRBD1. V gave up 5 bases and J gave up 9 bases; unmatched junction bases: 10. This CDR3 contains 15 residues. CDR1 and CDR2 (germline): SGHAT, FQNNGV. CDR3 protein: CASSRDRVVGSPLHF. CDR3 DNA: TGTGCCAGCAGCCGAGACAGGGTAGTTGGTTCACCCCTCCACTTT.

This clone was counted once. This chain joins TRBV5-4 and TRBJ2-5, with 9 bases that match TRBD2. The germline CDR1 and CDR2 sequences are SGHNT and YYREEE (reference sequence). The junction had 7 bases not matched to a gene; V was cut back by 0 bases and J by 4 bases. There are 16 residues in the CDR3. The CDR3 bases are TGTGCCAGCAGCTTGGGGCGCGGGGGGGCCGCAGAGACCCAGTACTTC. Encoded protein: CASSLGRGGAAETQYF.

This clone turned up a few times. The chain carries TRBV28 and TRBJ2-2, with D uncertain. V lost 4 bases and J 1 base, leaving 13 bases between the germline ends. The CDR3 sequence is 16 residues long. Germline-derived CDR1 and CDR2 are MDHEN and SYDVKM. The CDR3 spells CASSSTLHLNTGELFF. The CDR3, as DNA: TGTGCCAGCAGTTCGACGTTGCACTTGAACACCGGGGAGCTGTTTTTT.

This rearrangement joins TRBV3-1 (or the pseudogene TRBV3-2) to TRBJ2-7; D call uncertain. Trimming left V 3 bases short and J 2 bases short, with 2 bases between. This CDR3 comprises 11 residues. The germline CDR1 and CDR2 sequences are LGHDT and YNNKEL (reference sequence). CDR3 in DNA: TGTGCCAGCAGCCACGCCTACGAGCAGTACTTC. Its protein is CASSHAYEQYF.

This clone turned up a few times. The chain employs TRBV7-9 and TRBJ1-1, with TRBD1 as a possible D gene (5 bases). The CDR3 is made up of 13 amino acids. The germline V and J ends were trimmed by 2 bases and 5 bases, with 9 bases remaining between them. CDR1 is SEHNR, CDR2 FQNEAQ, per germline (reference sequence). The CDR3 coding sequence is TGTGCCAGCAGCTTACTTGAGGGGACTGAAGCTTTCTTT. Residues: CASSLLEGTEAFF. Full variable domain (missing parts from reference TRBV7-9 and TRBJ1-1): DTGVSQNPRHKITKRGQNVTFRCDPISEHNRLYWYRQTLGQGPEFLTYFQNEAQLEKSRLLSDRFSAERPKGSFSTLEIQRTEQGDSAMYLCASSLLEGTEAFFGQGTRLTVV.

This clone was counted a single time. The chain recombines TRBV4-3 with TRBJ2-5; possible D gene TRBD2, 6 bases. In germline, CDR1 is LGHNA, CDR2 YSLEER. The CDR3 spans 16 residues. Trimming took 0 bases from V and 4 from J, leaving 15 bases between them. CDR3: CASSQEWASGGETQYF. The CDR3 DNA sequence: TGCGCCAGCAGCCAAGAGTGGGCGTCCGGGGGAGAGACCCAGTACTTC.

This chain connects TRBV14 to TRBJ1-1; D not resolved. V lost 1 base to trimming and J lost 1 base, with 10 bases between them. Germline loops: CDR1 SGHDN, CDR2 FVKESK. This CDR3 has 15 residues. The CDR3 DNA reads TGTGCCAGCAGCCAAGGTGAAGGGCGGAACACTGAAGCTTTCTTT. Residues: CASSQGEGRNTEAFF.

V is TRBV27 and J is TRBJ2-6, with D perhaps matching TRBD1 (5 bases). The CDR3 sequence is 20 residues long. The germline V gene has CDR1 MNHEY and CDR2 SMNVEV (reference sequence). The V end lost 10 bases, the J end lost 2 bases, and 30 bases lay between the germline ends. DNA of the CDR3: TGTGCCACTGACCCCCCCGGCAGGGCCCCATCCTATGCTGGGGCCAACGTCCTGACTTTC. It is translated as CATDPPGRAPSYAGANVLTF.